This is a list of T cell receptor beta chains from one sample in a study of control samples from healthy donors and cancer patients. TCRdb's table, derived via immunoSEQ multiplex PCR, lists solely in-frame clones and lacks some. The sample lists about 92,000 clones, more than 75% occurring once. Material: blood. The source of these receptors is a woman aged 60 to 75 in good health. CDR3s include the opening cysteine and the closing phenylalanine or tryptophan. D genes are given only for firm matches. Not all rows give a size; the values are once, few, many and, for expanded clones, a class.

V	size	D	J	length	DNA	CDR3
TRBV3-1/TRBV3-2	few	TRBD2	TRBJ2-1	16	TGTGCCAGCAGCCATTTTAGCGGGAGCTCCTACAATGAGCAGTTCTTC	CASSHFSGSSYNEQFF
TRBV4-3	NA	NA	TRBJ1-5	15	TGCGCCAGCAGCCAAGAAAGGACAGGCAATCAGCCCCAGCATTTT	CASSQERTGNQPQHF
TRBV5-1	NA	NA	TRBJ1-4	14	TGCGCCAGCAGCTTGGAAGGGGAGGGTGAAAAACTGTTTTTT	CASSLEGEGEKLFF
TRBV5-6	NA	TRBD1	TRBJ2-7	18	TGTGCCAGGCTCTTGACAGGGCCTTTTTCCCAATATCTGTACGAGCAGTACTTC	CARLLTGPFSQYLYEQYF
TRBV19	NA	TRBD2	TRBJ2-5	14	TGTGCCAGTAGTGACTCTAGCGGACCTCAGACCCAGTACTTC	CASSDSSGPQTQYF
TRBV19	NA	NA	TRBJ1-3	16	TGTGCCAGTAGTGCCTCGACGCTTAGCTCTGGAAACACCATATATTTT	CASSASTLSSGNTIYF
TRBV7-9	NA	NA	TRBJ2-7	13	TGTGCCAGCAGCTTAGGGTCCTACTACGAGCAGTACTTC	CASSLGSYYEQYF
TRBV24-1	NA	TRBD1	TRBJ2-5	16	TGTGCCACCAGTGATTTGGGACAGGGTGAGAAAGAGACCCAGTACTTC	CATSDLGQGEKETQYF
TRBV19	NA	NA	TRBJ2-7	13	TGTGCCAGTAGTGAGGGGCTCTGGTACGAGCAGTACTTC	CASSEGLWYEQYF
TRBV25-1	few	TRBD1	TRBJ1-6	17	TGTGCCAGCAGTGTAAGGGACAGTTTCCTTTATAATTCACCCCTCCACTTT	CASSVRDSFLYNSPLHF
TRBV12-5	NA	TRBD1	TRBJ1-5	19	TGTGCTAGTGGTTTGGGTACTGAGGACAGGGGGCTTTCGGGTCAGCCCCAGCATTTT	CASGLGTEDRGLSGQPQHF
TRBV9	few	NA	TRBJ2-3	14	TGTGCCAGCAGTTTTCTCTCTAGCACAGATACGCAGTATTTT	CASSFLSSTDTQYF
TRBV6-5	NA	NA	TRBJ1-4	15	TGTGCCAGCAGTTACTCGGAGGTGACTAATGAAAAACTGTTTTTT	CASSYSEVTNEKLFF
TRBV10-2	NA	NA	TRBJ2-7	13	TGCGCCAGCAGCGGACAAACCTCTACCGAGCAGTACTTC	CASSGQTSTEQYF
TRBV14	NA	NA	TRBJ1-1	17	TGTGCCAGCAGCCAAGCTTACAGGGTGGGTAAAAACACTGAAGCTTTCTTT	CASSQAYRVGKNTEAFF
TRBV5-4	NA	TRBD2	TRBJ2-7	14	TGTGCCAGCAGCCCAGGCGGGGGAGGAGGCGAGCAGTACTTC	CASSPGGGGGEQYF
TRBV7-2	NA	TRBD2	TRBJ2-3	18	TGTGCCAGCAGCTTAGCTGCAGCGGGGGGGCCGATGACAGATACGCAGTATTTT	CASSLAAAGGPMTDTQYF
TRBV15	NA	NA	TRBJ1-1	15	TGTGCCACCAGCAGAGGAAAAGGGCAGAACACTGAAGCTTTCTTT	CATSRGKGQNTEAFF
TRBV28	NA	NA	TRBJ2-3	17	TGTGCCAGCAGTCCCGTGGGTGGGGTAACCCGCACAGATACGCAGTATTTT	CASSPVGGVTRTDTQYF
TRBV27	NA	TRBD1	TRBJ2-2	14	TGTGCCAGCAGTTTGGGACAGAGCACCGGGGAGCTGTTTTTT	CASSLGQSTGELFF
TRBV4-1	NA	TRBD2	TRBJ2-1	17	TGCGCCAGCAGCCAAGATCCCGCTCCCGGGGGGGGGAATGAGCAGTTCTTC	CASSQDPAPGGGNEQFF
TRBV4-1	few	TRBD1	TRBJ1-1	15	TGCGCCAGCAGCCAAGTACAGGGGGGAGGCACTGAAGCTTTCTTT	CASSQVQGGGTEAFF
TRBV6-1	NA	NA	TRBJ1-3	13	TGTGCCAGCAGTGAAGATACGAGGAGCACCATATATTTT	CASSEDTRSTIYF
TRBV6-5	NA	NA	TRBJ1-5	12	TGTGCCAGCAGCCAATCTAATCAGCCCCAGCATTTT	CASSQSNQPQHF
TRBV12-3/TRBV12-4	NA	NA	TRBJ2-1	13	TGTGCCAGCAGTTTTGGGCTGCTCAATGAGCAGTTCTTC	CASSFGLLNEQFF
TRBV29-1	NA	NA	TRBJ1-5	14	TGCAGCGCTGCGGAGGGCAAGAGCAATCAGCCCCAGCATTTT	CSAAEGKSNQPQHF
TRBV19	NA	TRBD1	TRBJ2-1	15	TGTGCCAGTCAACGGACAGGGACTTTTAATAATGAGCAGTTCTTC	CASQRTGTFNNEQFF
TRBV6-2/TRBV6-3	NA	NA	TRBJ2-5	12	TGTGCCAGCAGTTATTCTGTAAAGACCCAGTACTTC	CASSYSVKTQYF
TRBV18	once	TRBD1	TRBJ1-2	16	TGTGCCAGCTCACCGCCAGCCGCGACAGGGAGCTATGGCTACACCTTC	CASSPPAATGSYGYTF
TRBV11-2	NA	NA	TRBJ1-6	13	TGTGCCAGCAGACCAAACAGGAATTCACCCCTCCACTTT	CASRPNRNSPLHF
TRBV5-6	NA	NA	TRBJ1-2	14	TGTGCCAGCAGCCAACGACAGTTCAACTATGGCTACACCTTC	CASSQRQFNYGYTF
TRBV5-1	few	NA	TRBJ2-1	16	TGCGCCAGCAGTCCGACCCCCACAACCTCCTACAATGAGCAGTTCTTC	CASSPTPTTSYNEQFF
TRBV19	NA	NA	TRBJ1-2	16	TGTGCCAGTAACGGCGCAGGGTCACCTTTTAACTATGGCTACACCTTC	CASNGAGSPFNYGYTF
TRBV19	NA	NA	TRBJ2-7	14	TGTGCCAGTAGGGTGGGAAGAACGGATGACGAGCAGTACTTC	CASRVGRTDDEQYF
TRBV28	NA	NA	TRBJ2-7	17	TGTGCCAGCAGTTTATCGGGCGCGTTCAACGCGGCTAGCGAGCAGTACTTC	CASSLSGAFNAASEQYF
TRBV2	NA	TRBD1	TRBJ2-7	13	TGTGCCAGCATTCGTGACAGGGCCTACGAGCAGTACTTC	CASIRDRAYEQYF
TRBV7-2	few	NA	TRBJ1-2	13	TGTGCCAGCAGCTTGGGGCTTACCTATGGCTACACCTTC	CASSLGLTYGYTF
TRBV28	NA	NA	TRBJ1-3	15	TGTGCCAGCAGTTACGACGGAACCTCTGGAAACACCATATATTTT	CASSYDGTSGNTIYF
TRBV6-1	NA	NA	TRBJ1-6	13	TGTGCCAGCAGTGAGGTGGATAATTCACCCCTCCACTTT	CASSEVDNSPLHF
TRBV4-3	NA	TRBD2	TRBJ2-1	15	TGCGCCAGCAGCTATGGACTAGCGGGGACTAATGAGCAGTTCTTC	CASSYGLAGTNEQFF
TRBV6-6	NA	TRBD1	TRBJ1-2	15	TGTGCCAGCAGGGTCGGACAGGGGGGGAACTATGGCTACACCTTC	CASRVGQGGNYGYTF
TRBV7-9	NA	TRBD1	TRBJ1-1	15	TGTGCCAGCAGCTTAAGACAGGACAGGGGATATGAAGCTTTCTTT	CASSLRQDRGYEAFF
TRBV6-5	NA	NA	TRBJ1-2	15	TGTGCCAGCAGTTACTCGACTGGGGCAGAATATGGCTACACCTTC	CASSYSTGAEYGYTF
TRBV4-2	NA	TRBD2	TRBJ2-2	14	TGTGCCAGCAGCAACAGCGGGAGTTCCGGGGAGCTGTTTTTT	CASSNSGSSGELFF
TRBV18	NA	NA	TRBJ2-3	15	TGTGCCAGCTCACCTTTCGGTTCTAGCACAGATACGCAGTATTTT	CASSPFGSSTDTQYF
TRBV19	once	NA	TRBJ1-5	12	TGTGCCAGTACAAACCCTTCGGAGCCCCAGCATTTT	CASTNPSEPQHF
TRBV19	NA	NA	TRBJ2-6	16	TGTGCCAGTAGTCCAGGACAGCGCACTGGGGCCAACGTCCTGACTTTC	CASSPGQRTGANVLTF
TRBV7-6	few	NA	TRBJ2-7	15	TGTGCCAGCAGCTTAGTGGCTAGCGAAACCTACGAGCAGTACTTC	CASSLVASETYEQYF
TRBV5-5	NA	NA	TRBJ2-3	16	TGTGCCAGCTATGAGTCGGGCAGATATAGCACAGATACGCAGTATTTT	CASYESGRYSTDTQYF